Listed below are T cell receptor beta chains from one sample, sequenced in a study of blood T cell repertoires in COVID-19. Only in-frame clones appear in the TCRdb table, and some are missing; sequencing was by immunoSEQ multiplex PCR. The sample lists approximately 150,000 clones; about 87% were seen once. The sequenced material came from peripheral blood. The origin of the receptors is a woman aged 50 to 60 with active or convalescent COVID-19. Each CDR3 is given with its conserved first and last residue. D genes are given only for firm matches. Clone size is stated in some rows and not others, as once, few, many or a class when expanded.

>.|.|TRBJ1-1|TRBV25-1
TGTGCCAGTAACCACGGGGGGGCGCGAGGCACTGAAGCTTTCTTT
CASNHGGARGTEAFF
>.|TRBD1|TRBJ2-1|TRBV7-6
TGTGCCAGCAGCGCAGGGGACAGCCTCTTCAATGAGCAGTTCTTC
CASSAGDSLFNEQFF
>.|.|TRBJ2-2|TRBV18
TGTGCCAGCTCACCCCAGGGGCCGAACACCGGGGAGCTGTTTTTT
CASSPQGPNTGELFF
>few|TRBD1|TRBJ1-1|TRBV4-1
TGCGCCAGCAGCCAGGAGACAGGGGGAAGCACTGAAGCTTTCTTT
CASSQETGGSTEAFF
>.|.|TRBJ1-4|TRBV28
TGTGCCAGCACGGGGGGCGCAGTGCCTAATGAAAAACTGTTTTTT
CASTGGAVPNEKLFF
>.|.|TRBJ1-2|TRBV28
TGTGCCAGCATCATAGGCCCAGGCCCTTCTAACTATGGCTACACCTTC
CASIIGPGPSNYGYTF
>many|TRBD1|TRBJ2-7|TRBV7-6
TGTGCCAGCAGCTTAGGGGGACAGGCCCGCCCCCAGTACTTC
CASSLGGQARPQYF
>.|.|TRBJ1-4|TRBV28
TGTGCCAGCAGTTTGGTCAACCTTAGAAATAATGAAAAACTGTTTTTT
CASSLVNLRNNEKLFF
>.|TRBD1|TRBJ1-1|TRBV11-2
TGTGCCAGCAGCCCGGGGACAGGGGGCGCGGACACTGAAGCTTTCTTT
CASSPGTGGADTEAFF
>.|.|TRBJ1-1|TRBV4-3
TGCGCCAGCAGCCGTGGCCAGGGTTTCACTGAAGCTTTCTTT
CASSRGQGFTEAFF
>.|.|TRBJ2-6|TRBV7-9
TGTGCCAGCAGCCGGGACTTAGAGGGCCTGACTTTC
CASSRDLEGLTF
>.|.|TRBJ1-6|TRBV5-1
TGCGCCAGCAGCTTGGGACAGACCTCACCCCTCCACTTT
CASSLGQTSPLHF
>.|.|TRBJ2-7|TRBV12-3/TRBV12-4
TGTGCCAGCAGTAGCGGCTCCTACGAGCAGTACTTC
CASSSGSYEQYF
>few|TRBD1|TRBJ1-1|TRBV27
TGTGCCAGCAGTTGGGACAGGGGAAACACTGAAGCTTTCTTT
CASSWDRGNTEAFF
>.|.|TRBJ1-3|TRBV12-3/TRBV12-4
TGTGCCAGCAGTTTAAGTCGGCGCAGGGTAGTATATTTT
CASSLSRRRVVYF
>.|TRBD2|TRBJ2-7|TRBV15
TGTGCCACCAGCAGAGAGGGGGGGGGCTACGAGCAGTACTTC
CATSREGGGYEQYF
>.|.|TRBJ2-5|TRBV5-1
TGCGCCAGCAGCTTCGGACTTAGGGAGACCCAGTACTTC
CASSFGLRETQYF
>.|.|TRBJ1-2|TRBV19
TGTGCCAGTAGTATTACCTGGAGGGAAGGGAATGGCTACACCTTC
CASSITWREGNGYTF
>once|TRBD2|TRBJ2-5|TRBV7-9
TGTGCCAGCAGCTTAGCCGCGGGAGCCTTCAAAGAGACCCAGTACTTC
CASSLAAGAFKETQYF
>.|.|TRBJ2-6|TRBV5-1
TGCGCCAGCAGCTTCTATTCTGGGGCCAACGTCCTGACTTTC
CASSFYSGANVLTF
>.|TRBD2|TRBJ2-1|TRBV7-9
TGTGCCAGCTTGCACAGCGGGAGGACCTACAATGAGCAGTTCTTC
CASLHSGRTYNEQFF
>.|TRBD2|TRBJ2-2|TRBV7-2
TGTGCCAGCAGCTTAGAAAGGATAGCGGGAGGTTCGGGCGGGGAGCTGTTTTTT
CASSLERIAGGSGGELFF
>.|.|TRBJ2-7|TRBV6-5
TGTGCCAGCATTGGATTGGGGGAGGAAGGCTACGAGCAGTACTTC
CASIGLGEEGYEQYF
>.|.|TRBJ1-2|TRBV7-2
TGTGCCAGCAGCTTACGGGTGGACAGCCACTATGGCTACACCTTC
CASSLRVDSHYGYTF
>.|TRBD1|TRBJ2-3|TRBV7-3
TGTGCCAGCAGCCCCCTCGGACAGGGGGGCCCCACAGATACGCAGTATTTT
CASSPLGQGGPTDTQYF
>.|TRBD2|TRBJ2-1|TRBV6-4
TGTGCCAGCAGTGAACTTTCGGCGGGAGGAGAGCAGTTCTTC
CASSELSAGGEQFF
>.|.|TRBJ1-6|TRBV5-1
TGCGCCAGCAGCTTGAGTCCGGGGGATAATTCACCCCTCCACTTT
CASSLSPGDNSPLHF
>.|.|TRBJ2-3|TRBV5-4
TGTGCCAGCAGCTCCCAGGGGCGGGGGCCGAGCACAGATACGCAGTATTTT
CASSSQGRGPSTDTQYF
>.|.|TRBJ1-1|TRBV28
TGTGCCAGCAGCTTGCCTCAGGGATTCGATTATGAAGCTTTCTTT
CASSLPQGFDYEAFF
>.|TRBD1|TRBJ1-1|TRBV4-3
TGCGCCAGCAGCCAAGACCCCCTGACAGGGGAGAACACTGAAGCTTTCTTT
CASSQDPLTGENTEAFF